The entry that follows covers one TCR beta chain sequence. The protocol was immunoSEQ multiplex PCR, while the TCRdb copy is restricted to in-frame clones and leaves out a portion. The data hold around 120,000 clones, with approximately 93% observed a single time. The record originates from a study of control samples from healthy donors and cancer patients. The sample taken for sequencing was blood. This TCR was sampled from a man younger than 40 in good health.

CDR3 DNA sequence: TGTGCCACCAGTGATTCGTCGACGGTCACCGGGGAGCTGTTTTTT. Residues: CATSDSSTVTGELFF. The gene calls are TRBV24-1 and TRBJ2-2; D not certain. The ends were cut back, 2 bases at V and 4 bases at J, with 10 bases in the middle. CDR1 KGHDR and CDR2 SFDVKD come from the germline V gene. CDR3 length: 15 residues.